The 19 T cell receptor beta chains in this list originate from one sample, sequenced in a study of regulatory T cells in long-lasting Graves disease. The time point denotes: persistent/refractory GD, antithyroid drugs over 5 years with positive TRAb. PBMCs were the source of the RNA used for TCR sequencing. Library construction for TCR beta used iRepertoire HTBI primers and Arm-PCR of CDR3 regions. Each CDR3 protein is one row after TCRdb ran MiXCR on the multiplex PCR reads. Of about 430,000 distinct CDR3 sequences in the sample, roughly a fifth were seen once. The specimen comprised peripheral blood mononuclear cells (PBMCs), sampled when the disease was refractory, from a patient treated with antithyroid drugs. Source of these receptors: a female donor with Graves disease.

This clonotype was counted only a few times. The rearrangement uses TRBV10-2 and TRBJ1-1; tentatively, D is TRBD1 (5 bases). From germline, CDR1 is WSHSY and CDR2 SAAADI. The CDR3 totals 15 residues. V lost 5 bases, J lost 4 bases, and 17 bases lay in between. CDR3 sequence reads: CASSKNRDGSTEAFF. In DNA form, the CDR3 reads TGCGCCAGCAGTAAAAACCGGGACGGGAGCACTGAAGCTTTCTTT.

This clonotype came up a few times. The gene calls are TRBV6-2 or TRBV6-3 and TRBJ2-3, with D possibly being TRBD2 (6 bases). Deletions cut 0 bases from V and 0 bases from J, with 10 bases between. The CDR3 is 16 amino acids. Germline CDR1 reads MNHEY; CDR2 reads SVGEGT. The CDR3 nucleotides are TGTGCCAGCAGTTACTCGGGACTGAGCAGCACAGATACGCAGTATTTT. This sequence encodes CASSYSGLSSTDTQYF.

Points on this clonotype: Given a much more abundant clone one base away, this may be a read error. J is TRBJ1-1 and V is TRBV2; D gene unclear. V was trimmed by 6 bases and J by 2 bases, leaving 16 bases between them. Germline CDR1 is SNHLY and CDR2 is FYNNEI. The CDR3 sequence is 15 residues long. The DNA for the CDR3 is TGTGCCAGCAGCGAACCGATAGTGGAAAACACTGAAGCTTTCTTT. It translates to CASSEPIVENTEAFF.

As to this clonotype: Relative to the germline gene, one junction end is altered; a read error may explain this. V gene TRBV7-3 combines with J gene TRBJ2-6, with unresolved D. The CDR3 has 16 amino acids. The germline V gene has CDR1 SGHTA and CDR2 FQGTGA. CDR3 sequence reads: CASSVTAGSGANVLTF. CDR3 DNA sequence: TGTGCCAGCAGCGTAACAGCAGGCTCTGGGGCCAACGTCCTGACTTTC.

Points on this clonotype: A much larger clone lies a single base off, so this may be a read error. The rearrangement links TRBV6-2 or TRBV6-3 to TRBJ2-5, with no clear D. Between the trimmed V and J ends, which lost 5 bases and 0 bases, there was a span of 16 bases. Germline assignment: CDR1 MNHEY and CDR2 SVGEGT. The CDR3 spans 16 residues. In DNA form, the CDR3 reads TGTGCCAGCAGTGAAGTAGAAAGGCTTTACCAAGAGACCCAGTACTTC. Amino acid sequence: CASSEVERLYQETQYF.

The chain recombines TRBV30 with TRBJ2-7; D remains ambiguous. Trimming pared 2 bases from V and 2 bases from J, leaving 10 bases between. Germline-derived CDR1 and CDR2 are GTSNPN and SVGIG (reference sequence). The CDR3 runs 13 residues. The CDR3 region has the DNA TGTGCCTGGAGTCGGTCCCAAGCCTACGAGCAGTACTTC. Protein sequence: CAWSRSQAYEQYF.

At least ten counts were recorded for this clonotype. Here the CDR3 DNA reads TGTGCCAGCAGCCCCGGGACTGGAAGATACAATGAGCAGTTCTTC. Protein sequence: CASSPGTGRYNEQFF. This chain connects TRBV11-2 to TRBJ2-1, with a possible D match to TRBD2 (6 bases). CDR1 is SGHAT, CDR2 FQNNGV, per germline. The CDR3 sequence is 15 residues long. The V end lost 5 bases, the J end lost 4 bases, and 15 bases lay between the germline ends. Combining the CDR3 with reference TRBV11-2 and TRBJ2-1 gives the whole variable domain EAGVAQSPRYKIIEKRQSVAFWCNPISGHATLYWYQQILGQGPKLLIQFQNNGVVDDSQLPKDRFSAERLKGVDSTLKIQPAKLEDSAVYLCASSPGTGRYNEQFFGPGTRLTVL.

The chain has TRBV7-2 and TRBJ2-7; D gene uncertain. The germline gives CDR1 SGHTA, CDR2 FQGNSA. Trimming stripped 2 bases from V and 5 bases from J, with 16 bases between. This CDR3 is 15 amino acids long. CDR3 region: CASSLQRTANHEQYF. Here the CDR3 DNA reads TGTGCCAGCAGCTTACAGAGGACGGCCAACCACGAGCAGTACTTC.

The V call is TRBV6-1, the J call TRBJ2-6, with a possible D match to TRBD1 (6 bases). V lost 8 bases and J 4 bases, leaving 18 bases between the germline ends. Germline V gene lookup returns CDR1 MNHNS and CDR2 SASEGT. The CDR3 spans 16 residues. CDR3 bases: TGTGCCAGCGGAATTCCCACAGGGACCGGGGCCAACGTCCTGACTTTC. Residues: CASGIPTGTGANVLTF.

This clonotype turned up a few times. The chain combines TRBV3-1 with TRBJ2-7; no definite D call. The CDR3 has 17 residues. V gave up 2 bases and J gave up 2 bases, with 19 bases separating them. Germline CDR1 is LGHDT and CDR2 is YNNKEL (reference sequence). CDR3 sequence (DNA): TGTGCCAGCAGCCAAATGTTCTTTTTTAACGGAACCTACGAGCAGTACTTC. Its translation: CASSQMFFFNGTYEQYF.

This clonotype appeared a few times. This rearrangement joins TRBV5-1 to TRBJ2-7; maybe TRBD1 (6 bases). In germline, CDR1 is SGHRS, CDR2 YFSETQ. Trimming left V 3 bases short and J 1 base short, with 14 bases between. The CDR3 spans 15 residues. As DNA, the CDR3 is TGCGCCAGCAGCTCGGACAGTCAGAGGTCCTACGAGCAGTACTTC. This gives the protein CASSSDSQRSYEQYF.

The V gene is TRBV6-1, the J gene TRBJ2-7; tentative D call: TRBD2 (6 bases). Germline V lookup: CDR1 MNHNS, CDR2 SASEGT. V lost 8 bases and J lost 9, with 17 bases in between. This CDR3 region has 12 residues. The CDR3 loop reads CASGYSGVVQYF. The CDR3 DNA follows: TGTGCCAGCGGCTATAGCGGAGTGGTGCAGTACTTC.

For this clonotype: At one end, the junction sequence differs from germline, possibly due to a read error. This rearrangement joins TRBV18 to TRBJ1-1; no firm D call. CDR1 is KGHSH and CDR2 is LQKENI in the germline V gene. The CDR3 totals 13 residues. The CDR3 sequence: CASSSDENTKAFF. CDR3 coding DNA: TGTGCCAGCTCATCGGACGAGAACACTAAAGCTTTCTTT.

The rearrangement links TRBV28 to TRBJ1-5, with D perhaps matching TRBD1 (6 bases). Germline CDR1 is MDHEN and CDR2 is SYDVKM. The CDR3 length is 14 residues. V dropped 4 bases and J dropped 7 bases, with 14 bases sitting between them. CDR3 amino acids: CASSWGGTGQPQHF. As DNA, the CDR3 is TGTGCCAGCAGTTGGGGGGGAACAGGGCAGCCCCAGCATTTT.

Details on this clonotype: A read error may explain this, as a much larger clone is one base away. CDR3 amino acids: CASGKSGTGSYEQYF. The CDR3, as DNA: TGTGCCAGCGGCAAATCCGGGACAGGGTCCTACGAGCAGTACTTC. The V gene is TRBV28, the J gene TRBJ2-7; 9 positions agree with TRBD1. Germline V CDR1 and CDR2: MDHEN, SYDVKM. With 8 bases clipped from V and 1 base from J, the junction kept 9 bases outside the gene matches. The CDR3 extends over 15 amino acids. Full variable domain (remainder filled in from reference TRBV28 and TRBJ2-7): DVKVTQSSRYLVKRTGEKVFLECVQDMDHENMFWYRQDPGLGLRLIYFSYDVKMKEKGDIPEGYSVSREKKERFSLILESASTNQTSMYLCASGKSGTGSYEQYFGPGTRLTVT.

The CDR3 loop is CASSEGPSRVSYEQYF. The CDR3 DNA follows: TGTGCCAGCAGTGAAGGCCCCTCGAGGGTATCCTACGAGCAGTACTTC. The J gene is TRBJ2-7, the V gene TRBV6-1; D is possibly TRBD2 (5 bases). With 1 base removed from V and 1 base from J, the gap between germline ends came to 14 bases. Germline loops: CDR1 MNHNS, CDR2 SASEGT. There are 16 residues in the CDR3.

This rearrangement joins TRBV29-1 to TRBJ2-7; 14 bases are shared with TRBD2. V dropped 3 bases and J dropped 2; count of bases not matched to a gene: 0. Germline lookup yields CDR1 SQVTM and CDR2 ANQGSEA. The CDR3 contains 14 residues. CDR3 nucleotide sequence: TGCAGCGTTGAGGGACTAGCGGGAGCCTACGAGCAGTACTTC. Amino acid sequence: CSVEGLAGAYEQYF.

The sample holds a few counts of this clonotype. The chain recombines TRBV27 with TRBJ2-1, with 10 positions matching TRBD2. Germline values: CDR1 MNHEY, CDR2 SMNVEV (reference sequence). CDR3 length: 15 residues. V shed 4 bases and J 8 bases; nucleotides not matched to a gene: 8. CDR3 in DNA: TGTGCCAGCAGTTCACTAGCGGGGTTGTTGGATGAGCAGTTCTTC. Amino acid sequence: CASSSLAGLLDEQFF.

This clonotype was counted ten times or more. The gene calls are TRBV20-1 and TRBJ2-5, with 9 bases aligning to TRBD1. The CDR3 contains 13 residues. The germline gives CDR1 DFQATT, CDR2 SNEGSKA (reference sequence). The V gene end was trimmed by 3 bases and the J gene end by 7 bases; junction bases not matched to a gene: 6. The CDR3 DNA follows: TGCAGTGCTAGCGGGGACAGGGAGGGGACCCAGTACTTC. Translated: CSASGDREGTQYF.